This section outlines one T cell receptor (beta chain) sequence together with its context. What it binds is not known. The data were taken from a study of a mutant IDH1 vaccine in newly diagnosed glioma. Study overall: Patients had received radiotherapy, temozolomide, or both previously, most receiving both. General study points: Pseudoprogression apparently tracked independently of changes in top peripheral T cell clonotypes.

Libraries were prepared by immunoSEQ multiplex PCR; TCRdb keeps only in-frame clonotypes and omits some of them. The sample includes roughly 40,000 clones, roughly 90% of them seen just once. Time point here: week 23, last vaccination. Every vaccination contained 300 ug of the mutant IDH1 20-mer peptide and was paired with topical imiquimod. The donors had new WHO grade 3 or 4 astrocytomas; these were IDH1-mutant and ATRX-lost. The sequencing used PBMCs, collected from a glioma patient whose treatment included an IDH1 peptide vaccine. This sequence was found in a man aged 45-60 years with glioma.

CDR3 bases: TGTGCCAGCAGTGATCGACAGGGGGCCCTTAACTATGGCTACACCTTC. Its translation is CASSDRQGALNYGYTF. J is TRBJ1-2 and V is TRBV6-1, with 10 positions matching TRBD1. CDR1 is MNHNS and CDR2 is SASEGT in the germline V gene. The trim removed 3 bases at V and 1 base at J, leaving 5 bases unmatched. The CDR3 has 16 residues.